The 5 T cell receptor beta chains given below trace back to one sample, sequenced in a study of STAT5B mutations in CD4+ large granular lymphocyte leukemia. Sequencing used immunoSEQ multiplex PCR; TCRdb keeps in-frame clones, though not all of them. The sample holds roughly 48,000 clones, roughly three quarters seen once. The specimen was CD4+ T cells from blood buffy coats. The receptors stem from a human donor in good health.

The chain has TRBV21-1 and TRBJ2-5; the listed D gene, TRBD2, was not tested against the DNA. TRBV21-1 is listed as a pseudogene. The CDR3 consists of 15 residues. The CDR3 here is CASSKALCIGETQYF. CDR3 sequence (DNA): TGTGCCAGCAGCAAAGCGCTTTGTATCGGGGAGACCCAGTACTTC.

The chain couples TRBV7-2 to TRBJ2-5; D may correspond to TRBD1 or TRBD2 (5 bases each). Germline CDR1 reads SGHTA; CDR2 reads FQGNSA. V shed 3 bases and J shed 1 base, with 9 bases lying between them. This CDR3 contains 14 residues. CDR3 residues: CASSLGVIQETQYF. CDR3 DNA sequence: TGTGCCAGCAGCTTGGGGGTGATCCAAGAGACCCAGTACTTC.

The rearrangement links TRBV10-1 to TRBJ2-7; 7 bases line up with TRBD1. This CDR3 contains 13 residues. The germline V gene encodes CDR1 WNHNN and CDR2 SYGVQD (reference sequence). Losses at the gene ends were 10 bases for V and 2 bases for J; bases not matched to a gene: 8. The CDR3 loop reads CAISRTGTYEQYV. Here the CDR3 DNA reads TGCGCCATTTCCCGGACAGGCACCTACGAGCAGTACGTC.

This chain uses TRBV5-5 with TRBJ2-5; D gene unclear. Germline CDR1 is SGHKS and CDR2 is YYEKEE (reference sequence). V lost 4 bases, J lost 2 bases, and 6 bases lay in between. This CDR3 comprises 12 residues. CDR3 bases: TGTGCCAGCAGCACCCTTCAAGAGACCCAGTACTTC. Translation gives CASSTLQETQYF.

This clone appeared a few times. The chain combines TRBV28 with TRBJ1-2; the D gene is possibly TRBD1 (6 bases). The CDR3 contains 14 residues. Trimming took 5 bases from V and 8 from J, leaving 18 bases between them. Germline CDR1 is MDHEN and CDR2 is SYDVKM. CDR3 region: CASSRSGAGGGYTF. The CDR3 DNA follows: TGTGCCAGCAGTCGGTCAGGGGCCGGGGGGGGCTACACCTTC.